This TCR beta chain emerged from a study of T cell responses to AZD1222 COVID-19 vaccine. The germline CDR1 and CDR2 sequences are SGHRS and YFSETQ. The ends were cut back, 5 bases at V and 2 bases at J, with 13 bases in the middle. The CDR3 consists of 15 residues. The assay was immunoSEQ multiplex PCR, and TCRdb's table has in-frame clones only and misses some. The sample has around 53,000 clones, 65% to 90% seen once. This sequence originates from an adult who received the AZD1222 COVID-19 vaccine. The starting material was peripheral blood, obtained 28 days after the second AZD1222 dose. The rearrangement joins TRBV5-1 to TRBJ1-4; D is uncertain. The CDR3 bases are TGCGCCAGCAGAGGAATCACTGGGACTAATGAAAAACTGTTTTTT. It is translated as CASRGITGTNEKLFF.